One sample yielded the 5 T cell receptor beta chains listed below, sequenced in a study of cytomegalovirus exposure and HLA in healthy donors. Vbeta (60) and Jbeta (13) primers were used in the PCR. Clones were read by immunoSEQ multiplex PCR, and TCRdb kept only the in-frame ones, dropping some. This table holds some 94,000 clones, roughly 70% found once. Specimen: PBMCs. Receptors were obtained from a man between 45 and 60 years old in good health and CMV-seronegative.

The genes are TRBV30 and TRBJ1-6, with D hard to call. Trimming shortened V by 0 bases and J by 6 bases, and 6 bases separated the two germline ends. The CDR3 extends over 13 amino acids. Germline V CDR1 and CDR2: GTSNPN, SVGIG (reference sequence). This chain's CDR3 is CAWSVHGNSPLHF. CDR3 bases: TGTGCCTGGAGTGTCCACGGTAATTCACCCCTCCACTTT.

This chain links TRBV2 with TRBJ2-5; TRBD2 aligns across 12 bases. V was pared by 4 bases and J by 9 bases, with 12 bases of the junction left unmatched. The CDR3 totals 16 residues. CDR1 and CDR2 from the germline V gene are SNHLY and FYNNEI. CDR3 amino acids: CASSGYLAGGSGAQYF. CDR3 coding DNA: TGTGCCAGCAGTGGATATCTAGCGGGGGGGTCAGGGGCCCAGTACTTC.

This clone was counted only a few times. V and J are TRBV6-5 and TRBJ1-1; 12 bases line up with TRBD1. The CDR3 length is 14 residues. Trimming took 6 bases from V and 11 from J; bases not matched to a gene: 10. From germline, CDR1 is MNHEY and CDR2 SVGAGI. CDR3 sequence reads: CASSSSGTGGAAFF. CDR3 DNA sequence: TGTGCCAGCAGCAGTAGTGGGACAGGGGGCGCGGCTTTCTTT.

This clone was seen a handful of times. The chain links TRBV5-1 to TRBJ1-1; D remains unclear. Germline CDR1 reads SGHRS; CDR2 reads YFSETQ. The CDR3 totals 13 residues. V was pared by 4 bases and J by 1 base, with 8 bases between. The CDR3 sequence: CASSNSGNTEAFF. The CDR3 DNA sequence: TGCGCCAGCAGCAACTCAGGGAACACTGAAGCTTTCTTT.

The rearrangement links TRBV19 to TRBJ1-2; 8 bases are a match to TRBD1. This CDR3 spans 13 amino acids. The V and J ends lost 8 bases and 8 bases, in that order; junction bases with no gene match: 10. Germline-derived CDR1 and CDR2 are LNHDA and SQIVND (reference sequence). The chain's CDR3 is CASEDRASGGYTF. The CDR3 bases are TGTGCCAGTGAGGACAGGGCTAGTGGCGGCTACACCTTC.